A single sample is the source of the 30 T cell receptor beta chains below, sequenced in a study of T cells in Graves' hyperthyroidism and ophthalmopathy. TCR beta CDR3 sequences were amplified from RNA transcripts. Primed by the HTBI set, a first-round RT-PCR was run on the TCR CDR3. TCRdb re-called the multiplex PCR reads through MiXCR, storing one row per CDR3 protein. The profile shows 300,000 to 450,000 distinct CDR3 sequences, 20% to 25% of them singletons. Material: blood. The receptors derive from a man in his fifties with Graves' hyperthyroidism.

This clonotype was counted a few times. The J gene is TRBJ1-5, the V gene TRBV6-1; D is undetermined. V was pared by 0 bases and J by 3 bases, with 9 bases between. The length of the CDR3 is 15 residues. In germline, CDR1 is MNHNS, CDR2 SASEGT. CDR3 DNA sequence: TGTGCCAGCAGTGAAGCGTCCGGGAACAATCAGCCCCAGCATTTT. It codes for CASSEASGNNQPQHF.

This clonotype was counted a few times. The CDR3 reads CASSVRSEQFF. The CDR3 DNA is TGTGCCAGCAGCGTTAGATCTGAGCAGTTCTTC. The chain uses TRBV5-6 and TRBJ2-1; no clear D. The germline gives CDR1 SGHDT, CDR2 YYEEEE. Trimming shortened V by 4 bases and J by 9 bases, and 8 bases separated the two germline ends. The CDR3 has 11 residues. The variable domain in full, with the rest retrieved from reference TRBV5-6 and TRBJ2-1, is DAGVTQSPTHLIKTRGQQVTLRCSPKSGHDTVSWYQQALGQGPQFIFQYYEEEERQRGNFPDRFSGHQFPNYSSELNVNALLLGDSALYLCASSVRSEQFFGPGTRLTVL.

Comment on this clonotype: This may be a read error, as it is one base from a much larger clone. V usage is TRBV2 and J usage is TRBJ2-5, with D possibly called TRBD1 or TRBD2 (5 bases each). CDR1 and CDR2 (germline): SNHLY, FYNNEI. This CDR3 has 13 residues. Written as DNA, the CDR3 is TGTGCCGGCAGTGATGGGGGAGAAGAGACCCAGTACTTC. The encoded protein is CAGSDGGEETQYF.

V gene TRBV19 combines with J gene TRBJ2-3; 11 bases align to TRBD2. The CDR3 has 14 amino acids. CDR1 and CDR2 from the germline V gene are LNHDA and SQIVND (reference sequence). V lost 4 bases and J lost 7; bases outside the gene matches: 4. The CDR3 DNA reads as TGTGCCAGTAGTACCTCTAGCGGGAGGTATACGCAGTATTTT. Amino acid sequence: CASSTSSGRYTQYF.

This clonotype was recorded at least ten times. V is TRBV3-1 and J is TRBJ2-1, with D unclear. CDR1 and CDR2 from the germline V gene are LGHDT and YNNKEL (reference sequence). This CDR3 has 15 amino acids. The V gene lost 0 bases and the J gene lost 0 bases, with 6 bases spanning the gap. The CDR3 sequence: CASSQDGDSYNEQFF. For the CDR3, the DNA is TGTGCCAGCAGCCAAGATGGGGACTCCTACAATGAGCAGTTCTTC.

This clonotype was seen only once. The chain recombines TRBV5-1 with TRBJ2-1; tentatively, D is TRBD2 (5 bases). Germline V gives CDR1 SGHRS, CDR2 YFSETQ. The CDR3 has 12 amino acids. V lost 2 bases and J 9 bases, leaving 9 bases between the germline ends. CDR3 sequence reads: CASSFNSVEQFF. CDR3 in DNA: TGCGCCAGCAGCTTCAATAGCGTTGAGCAGTTCTTC.

The CDR3 loop is CASSGFDSAGPEQYF. Written as DNA, the CDR3 is TGCGCCAGCAGTGGATTCGACTCCGCCGGCCCCGAGCAGTACTTC. The chain links TRBV10-2 to TRBJ2-7, with D unclear. The germline V gene has CDR1 WSHSY and CDR2 SAAADI. V lost 4 bases, J lost 6 bases, and 19 bases lay in between. The CDR3 totals 15 residues.

This clonotype was counted at least ten times. The rearrangement uses TRBV20-1 and TRBJ1-1; 7 positions match TRBD1. V lost 4 bases to trimming and J lost 7 bases; unmatched junction nucleotides: 6. The CDR3 is made up of 12 amino acids. Germline V lookup: CDR1 DFQATT, CDR2 SNEGSKA (reference sequence). CDR3 nucleotides: TGCAGTGCTACCCGAGGACAGGTTGAAGCTTTCTTT. Its protein product is CSATRGQVEAFF.

V is TRBV12-3 or TRBV12-4 and J is TRBJ2-3; 9 positions agree with TRBD2. The CDR3 runs to 15 residues. Trimming cost V 6 bases and J 1 base; bases outside gene matches: 5. The CDR3 loop is CASSIIAGGTDTQYF. In DNA form, the CDR3 reads TGTGCCAGCAGCATCATAGCGGGAGGCACAGATACGCAGTATTTT.

The rearrangement links TRBV7-3 to TRBJ1-5; D ambiguous. The CDR3 runs to 16 residues. The germline V gene encodes CDR1 SGHTA and CDR2 FQGTGA. The ends were cut back, 3 bases at V and 4 bases at J, with 16 bases in the middle. DNA for the CDR3: TGTGCCAGCAGCTTTAGCCCCGGGCCTTTAAATCAGCCCCAGCATTTT. Translated, it gives CASSFSPGPLNQPQHF.

This clonotype was recorded a few times. This rearrangement joins TRBV11-2 to TRBJ2-1; unclear D gene. The V and J ends lost 5 bases and 7 bases respectively, with 12 bases between them. In germline, CDR1 is SGHAT, CDR2 FQNNGV. CDR3 size: 13 residues. Here the CDR3 reads CASSPTLRNEQFF. The CDR3 bases are TGTGCCAGCAGCCCCACGTTGCGGAATGAGCAGTTCTTC.

The genes are TRBV6-1 and TRBJ1-1; D gene ambiguous. V was cut by 7 bases and J by 2 bases, with 11 bases left in between. Germline CDR1 MNHNS, CDR2 SASEGT. This CDR3 is 13 amino acids long. The CDR3 protein is CASIGPGNTEAFF. Here the CDR3 DNA reads TGTGCCAGCATTGGACCGGGAAACACTGAAGCTTTCTTT.

This clonotype was counted a few times. The chain couples TRBV5-1 to TRBJ1-4; D uncertain. CDR1 and CDR2 from the germline V gene are SGHRS and YFSETQ. CDR3 size: 16 residues. The V and J ends lost 1 base and 10 bases respectively, with 20 bases between them. CDR3 nucleotides: TGCGCCAGCAGCTTGCCGGACTCCTTGGGCCTAGGAAAACTGTTTTTT. Protein product: CASSLPDSLGLGKLFF.

The rearrangement uses TRBV29-1 and TRBJ2-1, with TRBD2 identical over 10 bases. V was pared by 7 bases and J by 2 bases, with 2 bases of the junction left unmatched. The CDR3 sequence is 13 residues long. Germline V gene lookup returns CDR1 SQVTM and CDR2 ANQGSEA. The CDR3 loop reads CSASGSAYNEQFF. The CDR3 coding sequence is TGCAGCGCTAGCGGGAGCGCCTACAATGAGCAGTTCTTC.

The chain links TRBV29-1 to TRBJ2-7, with 7 bases fitting TRBD1. Losses at the gene ends were 6 bases for V and 2 bases for J; bases not matched to a gene: 10. Germline V gene data show CDR1 as SQVTM and CDR2 as ANQGSEA. The CDR3 loop spans 14 amino acids. The CDR3 DNA sequence: TGCAGCGTGACCCGGGACAGTCTACCCTACGAGCAGTACTTC. Its protein is CSVTRDSLPYEQYF.

The chain links TRBV7-2 to TRBJ1-4; D unresolved. Per the germline V gene, CDR1 is SGHTA and CDR2 is FQGNSA. CDR3 size: 15 residues. Trimming took 2 bases from V and 4 from J, leaving 11 bases between them. CDR3 nucleotides: TGTGCCAGCAGCTTATTTTCTACAGATAATGAAAAACTGTTTTTT. Protein product: CASSLFSTDNEKLFF.

The chain has TRBV3-1 and TRBJ1-1; D gene unclear. Trimming took off 0 bases at V and 6 bases at J, with 8 bases between the two ends. Germline CDR1 is LGHDT and CDR2 is YNNKEL (reference sequence). There are 13 residues in the CDR3. The CDR3 DNA is TGTGCCAGCAGCCAAGACCGGACGGCTGAAGCTTTCTTT. It specifies CASSQDRTAEAFF.

This clonotype was seen only a few times. J is TRBJ2-2 and V is TRBV20-1, with 9 bases aligning to TRBD1. The CDR3 has 14 amino acids. Germline-derived CDR1 and CDR2 are DFQATT and SNEGSKA (reference sequence). V was clipped by 3 bases and J by 6 bases; unmatched bases: 5. The CDR3 loop is CSASNRGLAGELFF. In DNA, the CDR3 is TGCAGTGCTAGTAACAGGGGGCTTGCCGGGGAGCTGTTTTTT.

In its sample, this clonotype was seen a few times. The rearrangement joins TRBV7-3 to TRBJ2-2; TRBD2 agrees at 13 bases. The CDR3 covers 16 residues. V shed 5 bases, J shed 3 bases, and the junction held 3 bases outside the gene matches. CDR1 and CDR2 from the germline V gene are SGHTA and FQGTGA. The CDR3 protein is CASSRGLAGYTGELFF. The CDR3 nucleotides read TGTGCCAGCAGCCGGGGACTAGCGGGATACACCGGGGAGCTGTTTTTT.

The sample holds a few counts of this clonotype. The chain couples TRBV10-2 to TRBJ1-1; no reliable D call. Per the germline V gene, CDR1 is WSHSY and CDR2 is SAAADI. The CDR3 totals 13 residues. V was clipped by 4 bases and J by 3 bases, with 9 bases between them. The CDR3 bases are TGCGCCAGCAGTGGGAAGGGTGACACTGAAGCTTTCTTT. It specifies CASSGKGDTEAFF.

This clonotype was seen a few times. This chain joins TRBV29-1 and TRBJ2-7; 8 bases agree with TRBD1. Per the germline V gene, CDR1 is SQVTM and CDR2 is ANQGSEA. V lost 1 base, J lost 4 bases, and 6 bases stayed unmatched. CDR3 length: 14 residues. CDR3 amino acids: CSVEGSGGRYEQYF. In nucleotides, the CDR3 is TGCAGCGTTGAAGGATCAGGGGGCCGATACGAGCAGTACTTC.

This clonotype was detected once. V usage is TRBV11-2 and J usage is TRBJ2-2, with TRBD1 matching over 12 bases. This CDR3 comprises 16 residues. V was clipped by 4 bases and J by 6 bases; unmatched bases: 6. Germline CDR1 is SGHAT and CDR2 is FQNNGV. The CDR3 DNA reads as TGTGCCAGCAGCTCCCGTCGGGACAGGGGGCCCGGGGAGCTGTTTTTT. Protein product: CASSSRRDRGPGELFF.

This clonotype was observed many times. V is TRBV7-9 and J is TRBJ2-5, with 11 bases matching TRBD2. The CDR3 consists of 18 residues. The trim removed 2 bases at V and 0 bases at J, leaving 8 bases unmatched. Per germline, CDR1 SEHNR and CDR2 FQNEAQ (reference sequence). CDR3 region: CASSLLKGLAAYQETQYF. In DNA, the CDR3 is TGTGCCAGCAGCTTACTCAAGGGACTAGCGGCTTACCAAGAGACCCAGTACTTC.

At least ten counts were recorded for this clonotype. The chain employs TRBV7-2 and TRBJ2-5; D is tentatively TRBD1 or TRBD2 (5 bases each). Germline-derived CDR1 and CDR2 are SGHTA and FQGNSA. CDR3 size: 16 residues. V lost 5 bases, J lost 2 bases, and 18 bases lay in between. CDR3 nucleotides: TGTGCCAGCAGCCCAGTGGCGGGTAGGGGTCAAGAGACCCAGTACTTC. Translating it yields CASSPVAGRGQETQYF.

The V and J genes are TRBV4-1 and TRBJ2-7; D is possibly TRBD2 (6 bases). Germline CDR1 MGHRA, CDR2 YSYEKL. The CDR3 is 16 residues long. Between the trimmed V and J ends, which lost 4 bases and 3 bases, there was a span of 19 bases. The CDR3 DNA reads as TGCGCCAGCAGCCTAACTGACGCCGGGAGCCGCTACGAGCAGTACTTC. Translation gives CASSLTDAGSRYEQYF.

This chain joins TRBV5-1 and TRBJ2-3; D is possibly TRBD2 (5 bases). The germline CDR1 and CDR2 sequences are SGHRS and YFSETQ. The V end lost 5 bases, the J end lost 3 bases, and 13 bases lay between the germline ends. This CDR3 is built from 14 residues. This chain's CDR3 is CASRKLGQTDTQYF. CDR3 nucleotide sequence: TGCGCCAGCAGGAAACTAGGGCAAACAGATACGCAGTATTTT. The variable domain in full, completed from reference TRBV5-1 and TRBJ2-3, reads KAGVTQTPRYLIKTRGQQVTLSCSPISGHRSVSWYQQTPGQGLQFLFEYFSETQRNKGNFPGRFSGRQFSNSRSEMNVSTLELGDSALYLCASRKLGQTDTQYFGPGTRLTVL.

This clonotype occurred a few times. The J gene is TRBJ2-1, the V gene TRBV10-3; 8 bases match TRBD2. The CDR3 is made up of 22 amino acids. V dropped 0 bases and J dropped 6; count of bases not matched to a gene: 25. The germline gives CDR1 ENHRY, CDR2 SYGVKD. DNA for the CDR3: TGTGCCATCAGTGAGTCCCCCTCTCGGGCGGGACTAGTCGACGGAAAGCCCAATGAGCAGTTCTTC. Translated: CAISESPSRAGLVDGKPNEQFF.

This clonotype appeared many times. This chain uses TRBV28 with TRBJ2-7, with 15 bases fitting TRBD2. The ends lost 4 bases at V and 9 bases at J; junction bases unmatched: 10. Germline CDR1 MDHEN, CDR2 SYDVKM. The CDR3 is 16 amino acids. The chain's CDR3 is CASSSGLAGGPWGQYF. In DNA, the CDR3 is TGTGCCAGCAGTTCCGGACTAGCGGGAGGGCCTTGGGGGCAGTACTTC. Looking up the rest from reference TRBV28 and TRBJ2-7 gives the full variable domain: DVKVTQSSRYLVKRTGEKVFLECVQDMDHENMFWYRQDPGLGLRLIYFSYDVKMKEKGDIPEGYSVSREKKERFSLILESASTNQTSMYLCASSSGLAGGPWGQYFGPGTRLTVT.

Only a few counts were recorded for this clonotype. V gene TRBV29-1 combines with J gene TRBJ2-1, with 9 bases lining up with TRBD2. This CDR3 is 19 amino acids long. With V trimmed by 0 bases and J by 0 bases, 12 bases remained unmatched. Germline V gene data show CDR1 as SQVTM and CDR2 as ANQGSEA. CDR3 nucleotides: TGCAGCGTTGAAGATCACGGGGCTAGCGGGACTAGCTCCTACAATGAGCAGTTCTTC. It yields the protein CSVEDHGASGTSSYNEQFF.

In its sample, this clonotype was seen a few times. This sequence joins TRBV5-4 and TRBJ2-7; tentatively, D is TRBD1 or TRBD2 (5 bases each). From germline, CDR1 is SGHNT and CDR2 YYREEE (reference sequence). Trimming cost V 0 bases and J 2 bases, with 15 bases left between them. The CDR3 has 16 residues. CDR3 residues: CASSLGGVSAPYEQYF. The CDR3 DNA is TGTGCCAGCAGCTTGGGAGGGGTTAGCGCACCCTACGAGCAGTACTTC.